The T cell receptor (beta chain) under discussion was sequenced for a study of blood T cell repertoires in COVID-19. Clones were sequenced by immunoSEQ multiplex PCR, and TCRdb holds only the in-frame ones, with some missing. The repertoire holds a few hundred thousand clones, with around nine tenths as singletons. The CDR3 totals 17 residues. Germline CDR1 is SGHTA and CDR2 is FQGNSA. V dropped 7 bases and J dropped 0; count of bases not matched to a gene: 14. This TCR was recovered from a woman in her 40s who had recovered from COVID-19. This chain joins TRBV7-2 and TRBJ1-1; TRBD1 aligns across 7 bases. Sample: peripheral blood. CDR3 sequence: CASIGPRGSEMNTEAFF. CDR3 sequence (DNA): TGTGCCAGCATTGGCCCCAGGGGGTCCGAGATGAACACTGAAGCTTTCTTT.